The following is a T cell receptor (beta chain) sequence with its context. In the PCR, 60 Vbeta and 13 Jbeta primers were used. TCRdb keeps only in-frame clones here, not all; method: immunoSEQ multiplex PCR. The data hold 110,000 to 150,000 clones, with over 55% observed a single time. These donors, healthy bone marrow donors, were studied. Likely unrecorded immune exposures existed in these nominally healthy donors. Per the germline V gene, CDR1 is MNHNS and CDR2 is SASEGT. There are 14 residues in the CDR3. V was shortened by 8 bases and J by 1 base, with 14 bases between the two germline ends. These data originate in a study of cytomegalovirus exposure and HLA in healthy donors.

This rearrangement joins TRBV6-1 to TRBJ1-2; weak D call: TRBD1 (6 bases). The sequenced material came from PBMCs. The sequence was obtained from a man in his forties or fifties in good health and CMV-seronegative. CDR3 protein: CASRGGRHNYGYTF. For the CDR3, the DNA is TGTGCCAGCCGGGGGGGCAGGCATAACTATGGCTACACCTTC.